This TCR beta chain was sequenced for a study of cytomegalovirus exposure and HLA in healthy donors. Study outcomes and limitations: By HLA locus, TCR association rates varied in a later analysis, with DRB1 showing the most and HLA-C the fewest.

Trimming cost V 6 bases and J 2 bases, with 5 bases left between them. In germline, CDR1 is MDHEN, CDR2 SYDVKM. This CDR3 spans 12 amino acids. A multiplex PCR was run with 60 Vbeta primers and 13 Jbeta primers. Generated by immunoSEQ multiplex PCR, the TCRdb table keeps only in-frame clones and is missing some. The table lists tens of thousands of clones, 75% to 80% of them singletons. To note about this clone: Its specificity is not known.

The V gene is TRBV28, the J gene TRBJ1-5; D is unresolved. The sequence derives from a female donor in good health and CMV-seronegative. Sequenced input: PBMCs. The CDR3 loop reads CASRSGNQPQHF. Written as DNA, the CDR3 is TGTGCCAGCAGAAGCGGCAATCAGCCCCAGCATTTT.